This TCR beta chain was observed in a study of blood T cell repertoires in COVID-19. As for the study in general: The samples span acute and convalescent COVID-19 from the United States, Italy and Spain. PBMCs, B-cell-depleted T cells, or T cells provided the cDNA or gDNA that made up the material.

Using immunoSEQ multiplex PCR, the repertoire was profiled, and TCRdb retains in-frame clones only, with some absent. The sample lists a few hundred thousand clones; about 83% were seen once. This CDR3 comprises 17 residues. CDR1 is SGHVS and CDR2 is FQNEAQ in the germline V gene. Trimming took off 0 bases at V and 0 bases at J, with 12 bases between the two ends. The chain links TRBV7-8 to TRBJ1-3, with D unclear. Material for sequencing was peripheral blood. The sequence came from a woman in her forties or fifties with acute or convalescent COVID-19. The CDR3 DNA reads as TGTGCCAGCAGCTTAGCAATACAGAGACACTCTGGAAACACCATATATTTT. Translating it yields CASSLAIQRHSGNTIYF.